These 8 T cell receptor beta chains originate from one sample sequenced in a study of Tregs in tolerant kidney transplant recipients. Measured with immunoSEQ multiplex PCR; TCRdb has only the in-frame clones, and not every one. The sample records about 240,000 clones, roughly 84% being singletons. The sample was CD4+ T cells from blood. The receptors were gathered from a human donor in good health.

V gene TRBV6-5 combines with J gene TRBJ1-1; maybe TRBD1 (5 bases). Per germline, CDR1 MNHEY and CDR2 SVGAGI. V gave up 5 bases and J gave up 7 bases, with 20 bases separating them. The CDR3 extends over 15 amino acids. The CDR3 region is CASSPSSKGVIEAFF. DNA of the CDR3: TGTGCCAGCAGTCCCTCCTCTAAAGGGGTTATTGAAGCTTTCTTT.

The CDR3 loop is CASSPLGQGAHHEQYF. The CDR3 nucleotides are TGTGCCAGCTCACCATTGGGGCAGGGGGCGCACCACGAGCAGTACTTC. The rearrangement joins TRBV18 to TRBJ2-7, with 8 bases aligning to TRBD1. From germline, CDR1 is KGHSH and CDR2 LQKENI. This CDR3 region has 16 residues. J lost 5 bases, V lost 2 bases, and 11 bases had no gene match.

This chain connects TRBV27 to TRBJ1-2, with a weak D call TRBD1 (6 bases). Trimming removed 6 bases at V and 4 bases at J, with 21 bases between. From germline, CDR1 is MNHEY and CDR2 SMNVEV (reference sequence). CDR3 length: 16 residues. CDR3 DNA: TGTGCCAGCAGCCTCTCGGGGGGCCGGGTTTCCTATGGCTACACCTTC. This codes for CASSLSGGRVSYGYTF.

The J gene is TRBJ1-3, the V gene TRBV6-5; 7 bases align to TRBD1. The germline gives CDR1 MNHEY, CDR2 SVGAGI. The ends lost 5 bases at V and 3 bases at J; junction bases unmatched: 4. The length of the CDR3 is 14 residues. The CDR3 sequence: CASSTDRDGNTIYF. The CDR3 DNA follows: TGTGCCAGCAGTACTGACAGGGATGGAAACACCATATATTTT.

As to this clone: The sample holds other DNA sequences that translate to the same CDR3. The gene calls are TRBV6-5 and TRBJ2-1; the D is unclear. V was trimmed by 2 bases and J by 4 bases, leaving 3 bases between them. This CDR3 contains 12 residues. Germline CDR1 is MNHEY and CDR2 is SVGAGI. The CDR3 loop is CASSYGYNEQFF. CDR3 sequence (DNA): TGTGCCAGCAGTTACGGGTACAATGAGCAGTTCTTC.

There are a few counts of this clone. The rearrangement joins TRBV5-5 to TRBJ2-7, with D tentatively TRBD1 (6 bases). Germline loops: CDR1 SGHKS, CDR2 YYEKEE (reference sequence). The V and J ends lost 0 bases and 7 bases respectively, with 17 bases between them. This CDR3 spans 15 amino acids. The CDR3 DNA is TGTGCCAGCAGCTTGGAGTGGGGGCCGCTGGGAGAGCAGTACTTC. Protein: CASSLEWGPLGEQYF. Full variable domain (rest looked up from reference TRBV5-5 and TRBJ2-7): DAGVTQSPTHLIKTRGQQVTLRCSPISGHKSVSWYQQVLGQGPQFIFQYYEKEERGRGNFPDRFSARQFPNYSSELNVNALLLGDSALYLCASSLEWGPLGEQYFGPGTRLTVT.

This chain joins TRBV7-6 and TRBJ2-7; the D is unclear. V lost 6 bases, J lost 4 bases, and 19 bases lay in between. This CDR3 has 15 amino acids. Per germline, CDR1 SGHVS and CDR2 FNYEAQ. The CDR3 sequence: CASSLQSHGPYEQYF. The CDR3 nucleotides read TGTGCCAGCAGTCTCCAGTCGCATGGGCCTTACGAGCAGTACTTC. The full variable domain, with the rest looked up from reference TRBV7-6 and TRBJ2-7, is GAGVSQSPRYKVTKRGQDVALRCDPISGHVSLYWYRQALGQGPEFLTYFNYEAQQDKSGLPNDRFSAERPEGSISTLTIQRTEQRDSAMYRCASSLQSHGPYEQYFGPGTRLTVT.

This clone was observed a few times. The chain is built from TRBV5-1 and TRBJ2-3; TRBD1 is a possible D gene (5 bases). This CDR3 has 14 amino acids. Germline lookup yields CDR1 SGHRS and CDR2 YFSETQ. With 0 bases removed from V and 6 bases from J, the gap between germline ends came to 11 bases. The CDR3 coding sequence is TGCGCCAGCAGCTTGGGTACAGGCGCCGATACGCAGTATTTT. Protein product: CASSLGTGADTQYF.